The sample holds a few counts of the clone carrying this TCR beta chain. Its antigen is not identified. Construction of the TCRbeta library involved unique molecular identifiers. TCRdb fed the PCR reads into MiXCR, producing one record per CDR3 protein. The table has hundreds of thousands of distinct CDR3 sequences, more than 9% seen once; the top ten hold around 24%. These data originate in a study of T-cell reconstitution after alpha-beta-depleted transplantation in children. Whole-study results and caveats: The main origin of T-cell counts and diversity one year after transplant was newly produced T cells.

With 2 bases removed from V and 4 bases from J, the gap between germline ends came to 9 bases. CDR1 is SGHTA, CDR2 FQGNSA, per germline. The CDR3 is 15 residues long. The rearrangement joins TRBV7-2 to TRBJ2-6; D is perhaps TRBD1 (6 bases). This TCR derives from a male patient aged 2 to 9 who had a stem cell transplant for chronic granulomatous disease, so the T cells may come from the graft donor. The sequenced sample was peripheral blood, obtained 180 days after TCRalphabeta/CD19-depleted stem cell transplant. CDR3 amino acids: CASSLIQGGANVLTF. Here the CDR3 DNA reads TGTGCCAGCAGCTTAATCCAGGGGGGGGCCAACGTCCTGACTTTC.